This T cell receptor (beta chain) was retrieved from a study of molecular identifiers for immune sequencing clone quantification. This clonotype was picked up many times. Its matching antigen is unknown. Investigators produced naive CD8 libraries from 20,000 to 1,000,000 sorted cells, drawing on 10%, 30% or 50% RNA. Trimming at V came to 0 bases and at J to 6 bases, leaving 12 bases not matched to a gene. Germline CDR1 is MNHEY and CDR2 is SVGAGI. This CDR3 contains 17 residues. Overall study findings and caveats: Spiked Jurkat TCR RNA equal to one cell could reportedly be picked out among 850,000 to 1,000,000 naive cells. Clones that exceeded 20 RNA copies held over 98% of effector molecules, yet under 1% in naive cells.

One entry per CDR3 protein, called by TCRdb with MiXCR from the PCR reads. The repertoire holds approximately 500,000 distinct CDR3 sequences, with around 25% as singletons. The TCR originated in a human donor in good health. Some libraries in this study had Jurkat cell RNA spiked in. The gene calls are TRBV6-5 and TRBJ1-1, with 8 bases identical to TRBD1. Sequencing used naive CD8+ T cells from blood, with Jurkat cell RNA spiked in. Indicated subset: FACS-sorted CD8+CD4-CCR7+CD45RA+ naive T cells. The CDR3 is CASSYSLRQGLPPEAFF. In DNA, the CDR3 is TGTGCCAGCAGTTACTCGTTGAGACAGGGGTTGCCCCCTGAAGCTTTCTTT.